The table lists the clone carrying this T cell receptor beta chain with a few counts. What it binds is not known. The CDR3 covers 13 residues. Germline V gene data show CDR1 as KGHDR and CDR2 as SFDVKD. The V gene lost 5 bases and the J gene lost 2 bases, with 9 bases spanning the gap. The data derive from a study of T-cell reconstitution after alpha-beta-depleted transplantation in children. Unique molecular identifiers were used to barcode this TCRbeta library. TCRdb reanalysed the PCR reads using MiXCR and keeps one entry per CDR3 protein. The data contain roughly 160,000 distinct CDR3 sequences, 8.5% to 14% of them singletons. Study-wide results and caveats: Expanded graft clones, several hundred of them, were reportedly the source of alpha-beta T cells about two months after transplant. Some patients' high day-60 TCRbeta diversity was traced to surviving recipient T cells and thymic progenitors. Fresh T-cell production supplied most of the T-cell counts and diversity seen one year after transplant.

This chain uses TRBV24-1 with TRBJ2-7, with TRBD2 as a possible D gene (6 bases). The origin of this receptor is a boy between 2 and 10 years old with acute myeloid leukemia, due to receive a stem cell transplant. This specimen was PBMCs, taken before TCRalphabeta/CD19-depleted stem cell transplant. The CDR3 loop reads CATSGDSTYEQYF. The CDR3 nucleotides are TGTGCCACCAGTGGGGACTCTACCTACGAGCAGTACTTC.